This TCR beta chain was observed in a study of T cell responses to AZD1222 COVID-19 vaccine. The wider study: Pooling was applied to second doses at about 4 or about 12 weeks. Overall study findings and caveats: The donors showed a predominance of white British ancestry and of females, with possible underestimation of clonal diversity. The peak T cell response came first, and repertoires were sampled only after it. After two AZD1222 doses, spike-specific TCR breadth and depth rose versus day 0.

Per the germline V gene, CDR1 is MNHNY and CDR2 is SVGAGI (reference sequence). This CDR3 is 14 amino acids long. V was trimmed by 6 bases and J by 1 base, leaving 10 bases between them. TCRdb's table, derived via immunoSEQ multiplex PCR, lists solely in-frame clones and lacks some. Of nearly 110,000 clones listed, roughly 90% are singletons. Note on this clone: The antigen remains unidentified.

The rearrangement uses TRBV6-6 and TRBJ1-5, with a possible D match to TRBD1 (5 bases). This TCR came from an adult in good health. Here the sequenced sample was peripheral blood, taken on day 0 of AZD1222 vaccination. CDR3 DNA: TGTGCCAGCAGGCTCCGGGACAGCAATCAGCCCCAGCATTTT. This sequence encodes CASRLRDSNQPQHF.